This T cell receptor beta chain is from a study of blood T cells in healthy people across ages. A second PCR, run for roughly 7 to 11 cycles, used a sample-barcoded 5' primer plus a J-beta primer mix. A single record per CDR3 protein comes from TCRdb applying MiXCR to the 5' RACE reads. In the table there are roughly 2 million distinct CDR3 sequences, around 50% of which are singletons. This clonotype was observed a handful of times. V lost 3 bases to trimming and J lost 8 bases, with 19 bases between them. CDR1 is ENHRY and CDR2 is SYGVKD in the germline V gene. The CDR3 is 15 amino acids. This receptor was taken from a woman aged 40 to 50 in good health. The genes are TRBV10-3 and TRBJ1-2; perhaps TRBD1 as D (6 bases). The sequenced sample consisted of blood. The CDR3: CAISEGERGAKGYTF. The CDR3 DNA is TGTGCCATCAGTGAAGGGGAGAGGGGGGCTAAAGGCTACACCTTC.